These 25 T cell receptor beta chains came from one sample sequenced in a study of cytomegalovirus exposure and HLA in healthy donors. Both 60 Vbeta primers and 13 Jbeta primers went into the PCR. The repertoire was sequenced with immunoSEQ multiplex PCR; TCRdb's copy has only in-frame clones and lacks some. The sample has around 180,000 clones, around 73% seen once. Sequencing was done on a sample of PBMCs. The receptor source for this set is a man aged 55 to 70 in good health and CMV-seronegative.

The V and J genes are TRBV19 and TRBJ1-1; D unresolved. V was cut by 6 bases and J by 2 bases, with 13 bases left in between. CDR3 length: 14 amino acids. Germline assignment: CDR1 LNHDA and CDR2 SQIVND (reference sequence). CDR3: CASRISGSNTEAFF. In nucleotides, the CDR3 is TGTGCCAGTAGAATAAGCGGTAGTAACACTGAAGCTTTCTTT.

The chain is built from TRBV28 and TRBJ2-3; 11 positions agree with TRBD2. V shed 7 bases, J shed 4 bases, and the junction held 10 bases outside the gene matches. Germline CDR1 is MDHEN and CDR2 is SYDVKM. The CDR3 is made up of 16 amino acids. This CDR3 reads CASKLSLAGASDTQYF. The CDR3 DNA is TGTGCCAGCAAGTTATCACTAGCGGGAGCTTCAGATACGCAGTATTTT.

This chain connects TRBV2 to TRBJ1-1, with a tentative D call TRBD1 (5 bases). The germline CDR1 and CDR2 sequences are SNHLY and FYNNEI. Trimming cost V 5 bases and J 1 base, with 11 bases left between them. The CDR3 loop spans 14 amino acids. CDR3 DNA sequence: TGTGCCAGCAGTCTGGGACTTGGGAACACTGAAGCTTTCTTT. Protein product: CASSLGLGNTEAFF. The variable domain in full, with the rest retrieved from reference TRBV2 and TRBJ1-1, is EPEVTQTPSHQVTQMGQEVILRCVPISNHLYFYWYRQILGQKVEFLVSFYNNEISEKSEIFDDQFSVERPDGSNFTLKIRSTKLEDSAMYFCASSLGLGNTEAFFGQGTRLTVV.

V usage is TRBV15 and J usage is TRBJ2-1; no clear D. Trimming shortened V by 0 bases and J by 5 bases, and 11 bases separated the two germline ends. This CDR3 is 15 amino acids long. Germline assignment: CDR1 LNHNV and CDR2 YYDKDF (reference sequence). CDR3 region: CATSRDLRQNNEQFF. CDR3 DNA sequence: TGTGCCACCAGCAGAGATTTACGTCAGAACAATGAGCAGTTCTTC.

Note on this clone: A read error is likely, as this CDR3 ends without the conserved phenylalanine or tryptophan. CDR3 sequence: CASSYGQGDIYGYTL. The CDR3 DNA follows: TGTGCCAGCAGTTATGGGCAGGGGGACATCTATGGCTACACCCTC. J is TRBJ1-2 and V is TRBV6-6; TRBD1 aligns across 7 bases. The germline V gene encodes CDR1 MNHNY and CDR2 SVGAGI (reference sequence). The J segment lost 4 bases and the V segment lost 3 bases, leaving 8 bases of the junction unmatched. The CDR3 covers 15 residues.

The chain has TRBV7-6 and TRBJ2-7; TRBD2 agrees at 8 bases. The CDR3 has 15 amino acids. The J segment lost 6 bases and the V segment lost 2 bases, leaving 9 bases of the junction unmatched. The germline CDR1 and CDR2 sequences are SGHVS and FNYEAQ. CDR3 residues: CASSLFSGGPSEQYF. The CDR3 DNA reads TGTGCCAGCAGCTTATTCAGCGGGGGTCCCTCCGAGCAGTACTTC.

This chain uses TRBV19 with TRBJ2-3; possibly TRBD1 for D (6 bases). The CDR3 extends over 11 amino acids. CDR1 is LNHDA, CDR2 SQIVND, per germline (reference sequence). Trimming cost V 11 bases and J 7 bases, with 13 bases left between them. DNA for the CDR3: TGTGCCTGCCTGGGGGCGAATACGCAGTATTTT. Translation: CACLGANTQYF.

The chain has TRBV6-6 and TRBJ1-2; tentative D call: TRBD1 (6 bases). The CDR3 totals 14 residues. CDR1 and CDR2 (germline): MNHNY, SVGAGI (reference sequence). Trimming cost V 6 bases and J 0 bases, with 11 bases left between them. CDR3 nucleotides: TGTGCCAGCAGCCAGACAGGCACTAACTATGGCTACACCTTC. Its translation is CASSQTGTNYGYTF.

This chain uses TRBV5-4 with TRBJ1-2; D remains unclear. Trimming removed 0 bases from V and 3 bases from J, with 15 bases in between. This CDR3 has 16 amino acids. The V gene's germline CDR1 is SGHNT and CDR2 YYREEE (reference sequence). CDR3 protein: CASSLGVERRDYGYTF. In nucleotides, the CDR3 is TGTGCCAGCAGCTTGGGGGTGGAACGACGGGACTATGGCTACACCTTC. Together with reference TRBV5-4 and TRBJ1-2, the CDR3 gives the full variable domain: ETGVTQSPTHLIKTRGQQVTLRCSSQSGHNTVSWYQQALGQGPQFIFQYYREEENGRGNFPPRFSGLQFPNYSSELNVNALELDDSALYLCASSLGVERRDYGYTFGSGTRLTVV.

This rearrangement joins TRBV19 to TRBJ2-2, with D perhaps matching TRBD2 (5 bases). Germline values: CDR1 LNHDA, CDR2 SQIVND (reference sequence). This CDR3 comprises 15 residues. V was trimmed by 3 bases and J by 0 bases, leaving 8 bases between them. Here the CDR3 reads CASSIQRSNTGELFF. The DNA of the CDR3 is TGTGCCAGTAGTATTCAGCGGTCGAACACCGGGGAGCTGTTTTTT.

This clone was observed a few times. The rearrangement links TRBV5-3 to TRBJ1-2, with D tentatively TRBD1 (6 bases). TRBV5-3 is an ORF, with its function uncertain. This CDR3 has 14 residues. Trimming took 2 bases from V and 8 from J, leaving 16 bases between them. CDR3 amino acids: CARSLSQGGFGYTF. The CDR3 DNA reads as TGTGCCAGAAGCTTATCACAGGGCGGGTTCGGCTACACCTTC.

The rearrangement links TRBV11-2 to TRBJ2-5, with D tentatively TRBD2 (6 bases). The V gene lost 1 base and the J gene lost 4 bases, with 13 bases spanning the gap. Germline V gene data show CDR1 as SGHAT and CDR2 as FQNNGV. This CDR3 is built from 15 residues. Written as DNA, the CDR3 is TGTGCCAGCAGCTTAGGGAGCCTAGCGCCAGAGACCCAGTACTTC. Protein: CASSLGSLAPETQYF.

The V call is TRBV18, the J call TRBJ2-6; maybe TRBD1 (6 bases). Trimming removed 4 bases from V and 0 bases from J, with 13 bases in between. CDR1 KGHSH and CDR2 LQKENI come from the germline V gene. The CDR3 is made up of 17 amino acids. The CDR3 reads CASSHTDSSSGANVLTF. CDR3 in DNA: TGTGCCAGCTCACATACGGACAGTAGCTCTGGGGCCAACGTCCTGACTTTC.

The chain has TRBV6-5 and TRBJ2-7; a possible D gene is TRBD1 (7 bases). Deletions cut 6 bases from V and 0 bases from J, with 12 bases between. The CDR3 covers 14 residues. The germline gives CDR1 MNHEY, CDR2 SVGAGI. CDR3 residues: CASRTGRSSYEQYF. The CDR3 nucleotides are TGTGCCAGCAGGACAGGGAGGAGCTCCTACGAGCAGTACTTC.

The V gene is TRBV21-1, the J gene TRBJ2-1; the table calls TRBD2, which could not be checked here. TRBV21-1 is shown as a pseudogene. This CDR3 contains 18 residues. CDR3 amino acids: CASSKHRLAVSSYNEQFF. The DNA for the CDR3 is TGTGCCAGCAGCAAACACCGACTAGCGGTAAGCTCCTACAATGAGCAGTTCTTC.

The CDR3 loop is CASSPRQPQETQYF. The CDR3 nucleotides read TGTGCCAGCAGCCCACGACAGCCCCAAGAGACCCAGTACTTC. The chain uses TRBV14 and TRBJ2-5, with D perhaps TRBD1 (5 bases). CDR3 length: 14 amino acids. Germline lookup yields CDR1 SGHDN and CDR2 FVKESK. The germline V and J ends were trimmed by 4 bases and 1 base, with 10 bases remaining between them.

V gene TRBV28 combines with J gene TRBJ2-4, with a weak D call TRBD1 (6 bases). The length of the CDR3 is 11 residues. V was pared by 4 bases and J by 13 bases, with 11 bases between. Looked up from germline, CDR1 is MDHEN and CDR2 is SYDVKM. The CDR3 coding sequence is TGTGCCAGCAGTTCCCCGGGACAACAGTACTTC. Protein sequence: CASSSPGQQYF.

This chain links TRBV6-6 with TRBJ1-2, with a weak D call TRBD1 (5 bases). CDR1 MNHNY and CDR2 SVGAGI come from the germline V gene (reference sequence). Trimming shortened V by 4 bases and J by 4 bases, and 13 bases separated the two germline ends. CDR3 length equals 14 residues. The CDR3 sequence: CASSWGDGGYGYTF. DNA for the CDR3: TGTGCCAGCAGTTGGGGGGACGGCGGCTATGGCTACACCTTC.

CDR3 bases: TGTGCCAGCTCACCTCAGGGGCATGGCTACACCTTC. Protein: CASSPQGHGYTF. The chain has TRBV18 and TRBJ1-2; tentatively, D is TRBD1 (6 bases). Germline V CDR1 and CDR2: KGHSH, LQKENI. The CDR3 has 12 residues. V lost 3 bases, J lost 6 bases, and 8 bases lay in between.

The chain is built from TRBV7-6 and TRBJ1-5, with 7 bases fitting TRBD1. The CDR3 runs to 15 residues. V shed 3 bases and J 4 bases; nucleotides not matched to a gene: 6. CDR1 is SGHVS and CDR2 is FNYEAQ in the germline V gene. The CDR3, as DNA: TGTGCCAGCAGCTTTGGGACAGACCGAAATCAGCCCCAGCATTTT. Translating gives CASSFGTDRNQPQHF.

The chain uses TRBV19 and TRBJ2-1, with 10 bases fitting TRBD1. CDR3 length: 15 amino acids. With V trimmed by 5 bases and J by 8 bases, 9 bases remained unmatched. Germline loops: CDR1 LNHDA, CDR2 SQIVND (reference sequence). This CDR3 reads CASSSKGQGMYEQFF. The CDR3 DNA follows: TGTGCCAGTAGTTCCAAGGGACAGGGGATGTATGAGCAGTTCTTC.

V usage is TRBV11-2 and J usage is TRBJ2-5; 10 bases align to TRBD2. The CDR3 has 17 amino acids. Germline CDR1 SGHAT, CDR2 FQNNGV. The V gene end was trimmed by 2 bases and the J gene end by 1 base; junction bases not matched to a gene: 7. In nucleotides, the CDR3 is TGTGCCAGCAGCTTATCCAGAGCGGGAGGGACCCAAGAGACCCAGTACTTC. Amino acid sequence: CASSLSRAGGTQETQYF.

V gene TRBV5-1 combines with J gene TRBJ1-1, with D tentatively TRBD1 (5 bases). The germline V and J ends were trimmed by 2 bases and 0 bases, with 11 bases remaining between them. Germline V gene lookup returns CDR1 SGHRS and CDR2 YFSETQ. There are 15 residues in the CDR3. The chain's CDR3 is CASSLASGLNTEAFF. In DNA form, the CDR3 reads TGCGCCAGCAGCTTAGCGTCAGGGTTGAACACTGAAGCTTTCTTT.

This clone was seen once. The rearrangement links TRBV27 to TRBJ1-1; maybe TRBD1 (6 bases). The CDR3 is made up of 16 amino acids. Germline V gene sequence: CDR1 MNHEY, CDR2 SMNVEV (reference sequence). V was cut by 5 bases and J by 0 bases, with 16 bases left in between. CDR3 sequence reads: CASSPTGLTMNTEAFF. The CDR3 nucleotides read TGTGCCAGCAGTCCAACAGGGCTTACGATGAACACTGAAGCTTTCTTT.

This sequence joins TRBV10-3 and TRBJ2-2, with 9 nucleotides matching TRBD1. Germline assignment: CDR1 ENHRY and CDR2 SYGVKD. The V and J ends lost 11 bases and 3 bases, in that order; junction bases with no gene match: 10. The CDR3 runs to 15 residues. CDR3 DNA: TGTGCCTCCACCGGGACAGGGCGGGACACCGGGGAGCTGTTTTTT. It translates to CASTGTGRDTGELFF.